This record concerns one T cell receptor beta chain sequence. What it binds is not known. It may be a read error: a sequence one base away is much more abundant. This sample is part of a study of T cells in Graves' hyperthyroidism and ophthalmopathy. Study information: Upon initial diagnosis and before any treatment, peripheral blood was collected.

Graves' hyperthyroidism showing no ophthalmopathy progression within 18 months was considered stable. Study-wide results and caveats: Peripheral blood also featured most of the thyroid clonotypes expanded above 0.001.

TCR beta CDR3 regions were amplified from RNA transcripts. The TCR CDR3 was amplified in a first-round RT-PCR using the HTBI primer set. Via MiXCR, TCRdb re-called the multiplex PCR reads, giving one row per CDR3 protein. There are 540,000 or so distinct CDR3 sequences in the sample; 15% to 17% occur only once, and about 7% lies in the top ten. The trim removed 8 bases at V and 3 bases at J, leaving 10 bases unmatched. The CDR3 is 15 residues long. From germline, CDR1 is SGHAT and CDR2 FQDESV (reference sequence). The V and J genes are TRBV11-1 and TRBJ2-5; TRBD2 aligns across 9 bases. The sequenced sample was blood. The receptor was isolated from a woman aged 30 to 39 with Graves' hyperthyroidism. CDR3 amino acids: CASGLEASGEETQYF. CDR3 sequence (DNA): TGTGCCAGCGGCCTGGAGGCTAGCGGGGAAGAGACCCAGTACTTC. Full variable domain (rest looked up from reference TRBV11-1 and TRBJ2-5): EAEVAQSPRYKITEKSQAVAFWCDPISGHATLYWYRQILGQGPELLVQFQDESVVDDSQLPKDRFSAERLKGVDSTLKIQPAELGDSAMYLCASGLEASGEETQYFGPGTRLLVL.